The T cell receptor beta chain described here comes from a study of T cell responses to AZD1222 COVID-19 vaccine. Points from the study as a whole: As reported, nearly half of all spike-specific TCRs target variant regions that are unmutated.

About this clone itself: Its antigen is not identified.

The CDR3 runs to 14 residues. Trimming removed 5 bases at V and 8 bases at J, with 18 bases between. Germline V gives CDR1 SGHNT, CDR2 YENEEA. Assay used: immunoSEQ multiplex PCR; TCRdb lists only in-frame clones, some missing. The sample records under 150,000 clones, roughly 85% being singletons. This rearrangement joins TRBV11-3 to TRBJ1-2; a possible D gene is TRBD1 (5 bases). Sequencing was performed on peripheral blood, taken 28 days after the second dose of the MenACWY control vaccine. The source of this sequence is an adult who received the MenACWY meningococcal vaccine as a control. DNA of the CDR3: TGTGCCAGCAGCCACGGGACGGGGCAGAAGGGCTACACCTTC. Its protein is CASSHGTGQKGYTF.